Listed below are T cell receptor beta chains from one sample, sequenced in a study of blood T cell repertoires in COVID-19. The repertoire was sequenced with immunoSEQ multiplex PCR; TCRdb's copy has only in-frame clones and lacks some. Of roughly 240,000 clones in the sample, around 82% are singletons; the top ten hold 3.6%. Sequenced: PBMCs or T cells enriched from blood (not recorded which). The receptors derive from a woman between 35 and 50 years old who had been exposed to COVID-19. Both conserved end residues are part of each CDR3. The D gene is left open where the match is weak.

J	D	V	CDR3
TRBJ2-7	TRBD2	TRBV6-5	CASSYVAGSSYEQYF
TRBJ2-7	TRBD1	TRBV6-5	CASSSPGQGAYEQYF
TRBJ2-3	.	TRBV11-3	CASSLETYTDTQYF
TRBJ1-5	.	TRBV4-1	CASSQGAENQPQHF
TRBJ1-4	TRBD1	TRBV25-1	CASSRSRQGGEKLFF
TRBJ2-5	TRBD1	TRBV9	CASSPRTGWQETQYF
TRBJ1-4	TRBD1	TRBV6-5	CASSPGQGAGEKLFF
TRBJ1-4	.	TRBV30	CACRRGQTNEKLFF
TRBJ1-6	TRBD1	TRBV9	CASSAGGGSPLHF
TRBJ1-5	.	TRBV28	CASSNQPQHF
TRBJ2-5	.	TRBV14	CASSQWGGKTQYF
TRBJ1-1	TRBD1	TRBV4-3	CASSHQQGEAEAFF
TRBJ1-3	.	TRBV6-1	CASSEVNSGNTIYF
TRBJ1-1	.	TRBV28	CASSPGTGGAFF
TRBJ1-1	.	TRBV4-3	CASSQQYMNTEAFF
TRBJ1-6	.	TRBV4-3	CASSQSWQAQPSSPLHF
TRBJ1-1	TRBD1	TRBV4-2	CASSQPTGGNTEAFF
TRBJ1-5	.	TRBV2	CASSQRQSNQPQHF
TRBJ2-3	.	TRBV19	CASSLREGRRDTQYF
TRBJ1-3	TRBD1	TRBV9	CASSVGQISGNTIYF
TRBJ2-7	.	TRBV5-6	CASSLRGGYEQYF
TRBJ2-7	.	TRBV6-5	CASSYSSGDNYEQYF
TRBJ2-7	TRBD2	TRBV2	CASNPLAGAAYEQYF
TRBJ2-7	TRBD1	TRBV5-1	CASSPWTGPYEQYF
TRBJ1-4	.	TRBV4-2	CASRQGNTNEKLFF
TRBJ1-6	TRBD1	TRBV2	CASQRTGNYNSPLHF
TRBJ1-1	.	TRBV7-3	CASSTQGGTEAFF
TRBJ1-6	.	TRBV7-2	CASSLVVYSNSPLHF
TRBJ2-1	TRBD1	TRBV7-9	CASSAPGTAYNEQFF
TRBJ2-1	.	TRBV5-1	CASSSQGFSYNEQFF
TRBJ1-1	.	TRBV19	CASSIRPGGQMNTEAFF
TRBJ2-7	TRBD2	TRBV7-3	CASSLYASGAPYEQYF
TRBJ1-6	.	TRBV6-5	CAGGGYGSPLHF
TRBJ1-4	.	TRBV4-1	CASTPGGAARVELFF
TRBJ1-6	.	TRBV5-1	CASSLETNNSPLHF
TRBJ2-7	TRBD1	TRBV23-1	CASSQSRGDSLWADYEQYF
TRBJ2-6	.	TRBV19	CASTTYRDSGANVLTF
TRBJ1-1	.	TRBV19	CASSQTGYNTEAFF
TRBJ1-6	TRBD1	TRBV9	CASSPGGWGQRNSPLHF
TRBJ1-2	TRBD1	TRBV2	CASRDSVNYGYTF
TRBJ2-7	.	TRBV12-5	CASGPHSGSPGNEQYF
TRBJ2-1	TRBD2	TRBV2	CASNLSPPSGGANEQFF
TRBJ1-1	TRBD1	TRBV7-2	CASSLVQGAGTEAFF
TRBJ2-7	TRBD1	TRBV24-1	CATSDTSTGVGYEQYF
TRBJ2-5	TRBD1	TRBV19	CASSIDETGVETQYF
TRBJ1-6	TRBD1	TRBV19	CASSLNRDSVSPLHF
TRBJ2-7	TRBD1	TRBV6-5	CASSYDRAGYEQYF
TRBJ2-2	.	TRBV29-1	CSAKSGGELFF
TRBJ1-1	.	TRBV29-1	CSVQQTMNTEAFF
TRBJ2-6	.	TRBV2	CASSERHTGANVLTF